This TCR beta chain was obtained from a study of T-cell memory formation after mild COVID-19. Study-wide background: Largely, TCR clusters stayed within a single donor. Broader study findings: Some responding clones appeared in pre-infection memory, suggesting cross-reactive memory joined. Researchers report contracting CD4+ clones mostly in CM and EM, with CD8+ clones in EMRA.

Using constant-segment primers, 5'RACE produced TCR alpha and TCR beta cDNA libraries carrying sample barcodes and UMIs. TCRdb re-called the 5' RACE reads with MiXCR, one entry per CDR3 protein. The data contain about 340,000 distinct CDR3 sequences, less than 25% of them singletons. CDR1 MDHEN and CDR2 SYDVKM come from the germline V gene. This CDR3 is built from 14 residues. Trimming took off 2 bases at V and 7 bases at J, with 11 bases between the two ends. In regard to this clonotype: The antigen is unknown.

The genes are TRBV28 and TRBJ1-4; tentatively, D is TRBD1 (5 bases). This sequence was found in a man between 18 and 29 years old who had mild COVID-19 (a few samples of this study predate the infection). Cell type and time point are not known. The sample consisted of PBMCs or a T cell subset sorted from them (not recorded which). The CDR3 sequence: CASSLRDVGEKLFF. In nucleotides, the CDR3 is TGTGCCAGCAGTTTACGGGACGTAGGTGAAAAACTGTTTTTT.